The clone carrying this T cell receptor (beta chain) has more than one count but fewer than ten. This record belongs to a study of blood T cell repertoires in COVID-19. The protocol was immunoSEQ multiplex PCR, while the TCRdb copy is restricted to in-frame clones and leaves out a portion. The repertoire holds approximately 210,000 clones, with around 84% as singletons. V shed 6 bases, J shed 8 bases, and the junction held 13 bases outside the gene matches. This CDR3 region has 15 residues. In germline, CDR1 is SNHLY, CDR2 FYNNEI. The rearrangement uses TRBV2 and TRBJ1-1; 9 nucleotides agree with TRBD1. This receptor was taken from a man aged 30 to 39 with active or convalescent COVID-19. Sample: peripheral blood. The CDR3 DNA is TGTGCCAGCAGGTTAATGGGACAGGGTTTGAGGGAAGCTTTCTTT. It encodes CASRLMGQGLREAFF. The full variable domain, in which reference TRBV2 and TRBJ1-1 provide the parts outside the CDR3, is EPEVTQTPSHQVTQMGQEVILRCVPISNHLYFYWYRQILGQKVEFLVSFYNNEISEKSEIFDDQFSVERPDGSNFTLKIRSTKLEDSAMYFCASRLMGQGLREAFFGQGTRLTVV.